Detailed here is one T cell receptor (beta chain). Its cognate antigen has yet to be identified. Base qualities are not at hand, and no much larger clone is one base apart. The source of the sample is a study of blood T cell repertoires in COVID-19 (dated by TCRdb to 2018 to 2021). Context from the whole study: Samples from collaborators originated in the United States, Italy and Spain and spanned both the acute and convalescent phases of COVID-19. Where HLA class I and class II types were available, the types were taken from metadata supplied by the sample provider, not from assay-based typing. The repertoires were made available in a free public database intended to serve as a resource for research on the immune response to SARS-CoV-2. Nearly every sample came with metadata listing a de-identified subject ID, COVID-19 status, age in years and sex. Samples were obtained from the ongoing ImmuneRACE study (first 160 participants) and from some 1,200 subjects provided by 6 global collaborators. The dataset comprised deeply sampled blood TCRbeta repertoires from subjects exposed to, actively infected with, or recovered from COVID-19. The material from the prospective study consisted of cDNA or gDNA derived from T cells, B-cell-depleted T cells, or PBMCs.

Paper-wide results and their limitations: How much clinical and demographic metadata was included differed by source and by participant, and the metadata was provided uncurated.

The germline V gene provides CDR1 MNHEY and CDR2 SVGAGI. From cysteine to phenylalanine, the CDR3 is 14 amino acids long. Only CDR3 DNA remains: 42 bases, in frame from the first base. Clipping removes 1 base from V and 8 bases from J, with 3 as the unmatched junction base count. The immunoSEQ Assay, a bias-controlled multiplex PCR, was used to amplify TCRbeta CDR3 regions from genomic DNA. The original methods were these. The number of nucleated cells in each sample was estimated by amplification of reference gene primers within the assay. To quantify the absolute abundance of each unique TCRbeta CDR3 rearrangement, sequence reads were collapsed and filtered. Productive Simpson clonality was computed per sample as the square root of Simpson's diversity index over productive rearrangements. Not all clones reach the TCRdb copy of this immuneACCESS table, which keeps in-frame sequences only. Checked studies attribute under half of the gap to unresolved V genes and leave the rest unexplained. V and J calls and clone size are as listed in that table; D and trimming were resolved from the DNA. Here the sample has about 180,000 clones; around 87% occur a single time. In total, the top ten clones hold less than 3% of the sample.

Collaborating institutions collected whole blood in K2EDTA tubes following their own protocols. For TCRbeta analysis, collaborator samples were shipped as frozen whole blood, as isolated PBMCs, or as DNA extracted from either sample type. The V and J genes are TRBV6-5 and TRBJ2-1, with 9 central nucleotides matching TRBD1. The receptor's source is a young woman with active or convalescent COVID-19. Sequenced material: peripheral blood. The DNA sequence is as follows: TGTGCCAGCAGTTACTTGGACAGGGGACATGAGCAGTTCTTC. It translates as CASSYLDRGHEQFF.